These T cell receptor beta chains were read from a single sample in a study of cytomegalovirus exposure and HLA in healthy donors. The table came from immunoSEQ multiplex PCR; TCRdb's copy has only in-frame clones and leaves some out. The sample contains about 190,000 clones, around 86% of which appear only once. The sample taken for sequencing was PBMCs. Receptors were obtained from a woman aged 18-35 years in good health and CMV-seronegative. Each CDR3 is given with its conserved first and last residue. The order of the fields is D gene, J gene, clone size, V gene, CDR3 protein, CDR3 DNA. A D gene is named only where the DNA matches it firmly. Clone size is stated in some rows and not others, as once, few, many or a class when expanded.

>-|TRBJ1-3|-|TRBV27
CASSLGPLSSGNTIYF
TGTGCCAGCAGTTTGGGGCCCCTGAGCTCTGGAAACACCATATATTTT
>TRBD1|TRBJ1-1|-|TRBV18
CASSPTGGGTEAFF
TGTGCCAGCTCACCTACAGGGGGTGGGACTGAAGCTTTCTTT
>TRBD1|TRBJ1-2|-|TRBV5-1
CASSLEGQGDYGYTF
TGCGCCAGCAGCTTAGAGGGACAGGGAGACTATGGCTACACCTTC
>TRBD1|TRBJ2-3|-|TRBV2
CASSELGQTGAGTDTQYF
TGTGCCAGCAGTGAATTGGGGCAGACAGGGGCAGGCACAGATACGCAGTATTTT
>TRBD2|TRBJ2-7|-|TRBV9
CASSFSGRESDEQYF
TGTGCCAGCAGCTTTAGCGGGAGGGAGAGTGACGAGCAGTACTTC
>-|TRBJ1-3|-|TRBV30
CAWSPGQSSGNTIYF
TGTGCCTGGAGTCCTGGACAAAGCTCTGGAAACACCATATATTTT
>TRBD1|TRBJ2-5|few|TRBV11-2
CASSPGTGQGETQYF
TGTGCCAGCAGCCCGGGGACAGGGCAGGGAGAGACCCAGTACTTC
>-|TRBJ2-3|-|TRBV5-1
CASSPGGDTQYF
TGCGCCAGCAGCCCAGGGGGGGATACGCAGTATTTT
>-|TRBJ2-7|once|TRBV18
CASSLRDSYEQYF
TGTGCCAGCTCACTTCGGGACTCCTACGAGCAGTACTTC
>-|TRBJ2-2|once|TRBV6-4
CASSDSGRAGELFF
TGTGCCAGCAGTGACTCTGGCAGGGCCGGGGAGCTGTTTTTT
>TRBD1|TRBJ1-2|-|TRBV6-5
CASSSTGTGVYGYTF
TGTGCCAGCAGTTCCACCGGGACAGGGGTTTATGGCTACACCTTC
>-|TRBJ2-7|-|TRBV28
CASSPPKRSFPYEQYF
TGTGCCAGCAGTCCCCCTAAAAGAAGTTTTCCCTACGAGCAGTACTTC
>TRBD1|TRBJ1-1|few|TRBV13
CASSLDGRGRGGTEAFF
TGTGCCAGCAGCTTAGATGGCAGGGGGCGCGGAGGGACTGAAGCTTTCTTT
>-|TRBJ1-4|-|TRBV21-1
CASSLRLKLFF
TGTGCCAGCAGCCTTAGATTGAAACTGTTTTTT
>-|TRBJ2-2|-|TRBV6-5
CAARGNTGELFF
TGTGCCGCCCGGGGAAACACCGGGGAGCTGTTTTTT
>-|TRBJ2-1|-|TRBV4-1
CASSQDVDRGRRLF
TGCGCCAGCAGCCAAGATGTCGATCGTGGGAGGCGGCTCTTC
>TRBD1|TRBJ2-7|-|TRBV5-4
CASSVGGTGASEQYF
TGTGCCAGCAGCGTCGGCGGGACAGGGGCCAGCGAGCAGTACTTC
>-|TRBJ2-7|-|TRBV6-1
CASSVGAAGEQYF
TGTGCCAGCAGTGTGGGGGCCGCCGGCGAGCAGTACTTC
>-|TRBJ1-2|-|TRBV6-1
CASGRRGGEYGYTF
TGTGCCAGTGGCCGGCGGGGAGGAGAATATGGCTACACCTTC
>TRBD1|TRBJ2-7|-|TRBV9
CASSSSPGQGLGEQYF
TGTGCCAGCAGCAGTTCACCGGGACAGGGGCTCGGCGAGCAGTACTTC
>TRBD2|TRBJ2-7|-|TRBV30
CAWSVLAGGFTYEQYF
TGTGCCTGGAGTGTACTAGCGGGAGGGTTTACCTACGAGCAGTACTTC
>TRBD1|TRBJ2-7|-|TRBV7-2
CASSMDRGEQYF
TGTGCCAGCAGCATGGACAGGGGCGAGCAGTACTTC
>TRBD2|TRBJ2-5|-|TRBV5-1
CASRQGIAGGQETQYF
TGCGCCAGCCGGCAAGGGATAGCGGGGGGCCAAGAGACCCAGTACTTC
>-|TRBJ2-1|-|TRBV30
CACGLEYNEQFF
TGTGCCTGCGGACTCGAATACAATGAGCAGTTCTTC
>-|TRBJ1-5|-|TRBV2
CASSEGPLQPQHF
TGTGCCAGCAGTGAAGGGCCCCTTCAGCCCCAGCATTTT
>-|TRBJ2-1|-|TRBV4-1
CASSRGAGHEQFF
TGCGCCAGCAGCCGCGGCGCGGGCCATGAGCAGTTCTTC
>-|TRBJ2-3|-|TRBV5-4
CASSLVEGGPTQYF
TGTGCCAGCAGCTTGGTAGAGGGGGGGCCTACGCAGTATTTT
>-|TRBJ1-1|-|TRBV6-1
CASSGMGEGNTEAFF
TGTGCCAGCAGCGGAATGGGGGAGGGGAACACTGAAGCTTTCTTT
>-|TRBJ1-1|-|TRBV4-1
CASSQDSPTEAFF
TGCGCCAGCAGCCAAGATAGTCCCACTGAAGCTTTCTTT
>-|TRBJ1-2|-|TRBV5-1
CASSPGTTNYGYTF
TGCGCCAGCAGCCCGGGAACCACGAACTATGGCTACACCTTC
>TRBD1|TRBJ1-2|once|TRBV28
CASSALVRQGAHTF
TGTGCCAGCAGCGCACTCGTCAGACAGGGGGCTCACACCTTC
>-|TRBJ1-2|-|TRBV7-2
CASSVGTNGYTF
TGTGCCAGCAGCGTCGGGACAAACGGCTACACCTTC
>TRBD2|TRBJ2-1|-|TRBV27
CASRPRLADEQFF
TGTGCCAGCAGACCTAGACTAGCCGATGAGCAGTTCTTC
>TRBD2|TRBJ2-5|-|TRBV9
CASSVSGGLQETQYF
TGTGCCAGCAGCGTCAGCGGGGGCCTTCAAGAGACCCAGTACTTC
>-|TRBJ1-1|-|TRBV7-9
CASSFPGTEAFF
TGTGCCAGCAGCTTTCCCGGCACTGAAGCTTTCTTT
>-|TRBJ1-6|-|TRBV25-1
CASSQDRSSYNSPLHF
TGTGCCAGCAGCCAAGACAGGAGCTCCTATAATTCACCCCTCCACTTT
>TRBD2|TRBJ2-1|-|TRBV19
CASSLALAGVTEQFF
TGTGCCAGTAGTCTAGCACTAGCGGGAGTTACTGAGCAGTTCTTC
>-|TRBJ2-5|once|TRBV10-2
CASSGKAGSKETQYF
TGCGCCAGCAGTGGGAAGGCCGGGAGTAAAGAGACCCAGTACTTC
>-|TRBJ1-2|-|TRBV28
CASTPQGRTYGYTF
TGTGCCAGCACCCCTCAGGGGCGCACCTATGGCTACACCTTC
>TRBD1|TRBJ1-5|-|TRBV5-5
CASSNRGQGNQPQHF
TGTGCCAGCAGCAACAGGGGGCAAGGCAATCAGCCCCAGCATTTT
>TRBD1|TRBJ2-7|once|TRBV28
CASTPGTGGWGEQYF
TGTGCCAGCACCCCTGGGACAGGGGGCTGGGGCGAGCAGTACTTC
>TRBD2|TRBJ2-3|-|TRBV6-6
CASSRGGGHTQYF
TGTGCCTCTAGCCGGGGGGGAGGCCATACGCAGTATTTT